The rows below give T cell receptor beta chains drawn from one sample of a study of CD8 T cells in ankylosing spondylitis. TCRdb analysed the 5' RACE reads with MiXCR anew, one entry per CDR3 protein. This sample yields about 240,000 distinct CDR3 sequences, of which 8.6% are seen a single time; around 6.8% belongs to the top ten. Specimen: blood, either unsorted or a sorted T cell fraction (not recorded which). The receptor source for this set is a male donor with ankylosing spondylitis or in good health (not recorded which). Both conserved end residues are part of each CDR3. D genes are given only for firm matches. Only some rows state a clone size, as once, few, many or a class for expanded clones.

abundance | d_gene | j_gene | v_gene | CDR3aa | CDR3nt
few | NA | TRBJ2-3 | TRBV7-3 | CASSPPWANTQYF | TGTGCCAGCAGCCCACCTTGGGCAAATACGCAGTATTTT
many | NA | TRBJ2-5 | TRBV12-3/TRBV12-4 | CASSGWGLKEETQYF | TGTGCCAGCAGTGGGTGGGGACTTAAGGAAGAGACCCAGTACTTC
many | NA | TRBJ1-5 | TRBV5-6 | CASSLSLRDDENQPQHF | TGTGCCAGCAGCTTGAGTTTGAGGGACGATGAGAATCAGCCCCAGCATTTT
NA | TRBD2 | TRBJ2-3 | TRBV18 | CASSPSASGVGDTQYF | TGTGCCAGCTCACCATCGGCTAGCGGGGTCGGCGATACGCAGTATTTT
many | NA | TRBJ2-7 | TRBV3-1 | CASSQGGLEKVEQYF | TGTGCCAGCAGCCAAGGAGGTCTGGAGAAGGTCGAGCAGTACTTC
many | NA | TRBJ2-5 | TRBV18 | CASSRETGSWETQYF | TGTGCCAGCTCAAGGGAAACAGGGTCGTGGGAGACCCAGTACTTC
many | NA | TRBJ1-2 | TRBV7-9 | CASSLLEPLFGYTF | TGTGCCAGCAGCTTACTTGAACCCTTGTTTGGCTACACCTTC
many | NA | TRBJ2-1 | TRBV20-1 | CSARDGRGLYNEQFF | TGCAGTGCTAGAGATGGGCGTGGGCTCTACAATGAGCAGTTCTTC
NA | NA | TRBJ2-7 | TRBV20-1 | CSAGGGRGYDEQYF | TGCAGTGCTGGGGGGGGGCGAGGGTATGACGAGCAGTACTTC
many | NA | TRBJ1-5 | TRBV19 | CASSTNPDQPQHF | TGTGCCAGTAGTACCAACCCCGACCAGCCCCAGCATTTT
NA | NA | TRBJ2-3 | TRBV6-2/TRBV6-3 | CASNHGSVIADTQYF | TGTGCCAGCAACCACGGGAGTGTTATAGCAGATACGCAGTATTTT
few | TRBD2 | TRBJ2-5 | TRBV29-1 | CSVDPTSGIRETQYF | TGCAGCGTTGATCCGACTAGCGGGATACGTGAGACCCAGTACTTC
NA | NA | TRBJ2-2 | TRBV5-1 | CASSFPQGKLNTGELFF | TGCGCCAGCAGCTTTCCACAGGGAAAGTTGAACACCGGGGAGCTGTTTTTT
few | TRBD1 | TRBJ2-7 | TRBV5-6 | CASSQGTGGFGEQYF | TGTGCCAGCAGCCAAGGGACAGGGGGTTTCGGGGAGCAGTACTTC
many | NA | TRBJ2-1 | TRBV12-3/TRBV12-4 | CASRPGRYYNEQFF | TGTGCCAGCAGGCCGGGACGGTACTACAATGAGCAGTTCTTC
many | NA | TRBJ1-2 | TRBV20-1 | CSARKGGGGNYGYTF | TGCAGTGCCCGAAAAGGGGGGGGAGGTAACTATGGCTACACCTTC
NA | NA | TRBJ2-7 | TRBV12-3/TRBV12-4 | CASSPGTSSLGGRYEQYF | TGTGCCAGCAGTCCCGGGACATCTTCTCTTGGGGGCCGCTACGAGCAGTACTTC
many | NA | TRBJ1-1 | TRBV5-1 | CASLPNQGRGTEAFF | TGCGCCAGCCTTCCTAATCAGGGGAGAGGCACTGAAGCTTTCTTT
NA | NA | TRBJ2-1 | TRBV6-1 | CASSEGSTLNEQFF | TGTGCCAGCAGTGAGGGCTCCACTCTAAATGAGCAGTTCTTC
many | NA | TRBJ1-1 | TRBV7-2 | CASSLYFQIQNTEAFF | TGTGCCAGCAGCTTGTACTTCCAGATTCAGAACACTGAAGCTTTCTTT
many | TRBD1 | TRBJ2-1 | TRBV20-1 | CSASKGQGSYNEQFF | TGCAGTGCTAGTAAGGGACAGGGCTCCTACAATGAGCAGTTCTTC
many | TRBD1 | TRBJ2-4 | TRBV11-2 | CASSAGNRGNIQYF | TGTGCCAGCAGCGCTGGGAACAGGGGAAACATTCAGTACTTC
many | NA | TRBJ1-4 | TRBV20-1 | CSASLGREKLFF | TGCAGTGCATCATTGGGGCGTGAAAAACTGTTTTTT
many | NA | TRBJ1-3 | TRBV5-1 | CASRHFSPRGNQPGNTIYF | TGCGCCAGCAGGCACTTTTCGCCCCGGGGTAACCAACCTGGAAACACCATATATTTT
NA | TRBD2 | TRBJ2-1 | TRBV20-1 | CSARDLGTSGSNEQFF | TGCAGTGCTAGAGATCTTGGGACTAGCGGGAGTAATGAGCAGTTCTTC
many | TRBD2 | TRBJ2-5 | TRBV9 | CASSVQRGDQETQYF | TGTGCCAGCAGCGTACAGCGGGGAGACCAAGAGACCCAGTACTTC
NA | NA | TRBJ1-1 | TRBV20-1 | CSANGYFQNTEAFF | TGCAGTGCCAACGGTTACTTCCAGAACACTGAAGCTTTCTTT
many | NA | TRBJ2-5 | TRBV20-1 | CSASIGGSRETQYF | TGCAGTGCTAGTATTGGCGGATCACGGGAGACCCAGTACTTC
many | NA | TRBJ1-3 | TRBV20-1 | CSAVRGISGNTIYF | TGCAGTGCTGTGAGAGGGATCTCTGGAAACACCATATATTTT
few | TRBD1 | TRBJ2-2 | TRBV13 | CASSSHDRGYTGELFF | TGTGCCAGCAGCTCACATGACAGGGGTTACACCGGGGAGCTGTTTTTT
many | NA | TRBJ1-1 | TRBV20-1 | CSASEGERAEAFF | TGCAGTGCTAGCGAGGGGGAAAGGGCGGAAGCTTTCTTT
few | NA | TRBJ2-3 | TRBV7-6 | CASRSSRGLTDTQYF | TGTGCCAGCAGGTCAAGCAGGGGACTCACAGATACGCAGTATTTT
many | NA | TRBJ2-1 | TRBV12-3/TRBV12-4 | CASSLLLINEQFF | TGTGCCAGCAGTTTACTACTGATTAATGAGCAGTTCTTC
many | NA | TRBJ1-3 | TRBV10-3 | CAAGAGLRATNTIYF | TGTGCCGCAGGGGCCGGACTCCGGGCAACTAACACCATATATTTT
few | NA | TRBJ2-5 | TRBV7-8 | CASLGRRQETQYF | TGTGCCAGCCTGGGACGGAGGCAAGAGACCCAGTACTTC
many | NA | TRBJ2-7 | TRBV20-1 | CSARDNRVDYEQYF | TGCAGTGCTAGAGATAACAGGGTGGACTACGAGCAGTACTTC
many | TRBD1 | TRBJ1-6 | TRBV20-1 | CSARKTGQDYNSPLHF | TGCAGTGCTAGAAAGACGGGACAGGATTATAATTCACCCCTCCACTTT
many | NA | TRBJ2-5 | TRBV25-1 | CASSEFSQGRLRQETQYF | TGTGCCAGCAGTGAATTTAGCCAGGGCCGACTCCGCCAAGAGACCCAGTACTTC
many | NA | TRBJ2-7 | TRBV5-1 | CASSLTQGGNEQYF | TGCGCCAGCAGCTTGACGCAGGGAGGCAACGAGCAGTACTTC
NA | NA | TRBJ2-3 | TRBV7-2 | CASSLIGGRTDTQYF | TGTGCCAGCAGCTTAATCGGGGGGCGCACAGATACGCAGTATTTT
many | TRBD1 | TRBJ1-4 | TRBV5-5 | CASSTGTGAEKLFF | TGTGCCAGCAGCACCGGGACAGGAGCAGAAAAACTGTTTTTT
NA | TRBD2 | TRBJ2-1 | TRBV19 | CASSTQREGTDEQFF | TGTGCCAGTAGTACCCAGCGGGAGGGCACCGATGAGCAGTTCTTC
many | NA | TRBJ1-1 | TRBV5-1 | CASSSPGRSTEAFF | TGCGCCAGCAGCTCCCCAGGGAGGAGCACTGAAGCTTTCTTT
NA | NA | TRBJ2-3 | TRBV13 | CASSLRQADTDTQYF | TGTGCCAGCAGCCTCCGACAGGCCGACACAGATACGCAGTATTTT
NA | NA | TRBJ2-7 | TRBV6-5 | CASSSGTPTKQYF | TGTGCCAGCAGTTCTGGGACTCCTACGAAGCAGTACTTC